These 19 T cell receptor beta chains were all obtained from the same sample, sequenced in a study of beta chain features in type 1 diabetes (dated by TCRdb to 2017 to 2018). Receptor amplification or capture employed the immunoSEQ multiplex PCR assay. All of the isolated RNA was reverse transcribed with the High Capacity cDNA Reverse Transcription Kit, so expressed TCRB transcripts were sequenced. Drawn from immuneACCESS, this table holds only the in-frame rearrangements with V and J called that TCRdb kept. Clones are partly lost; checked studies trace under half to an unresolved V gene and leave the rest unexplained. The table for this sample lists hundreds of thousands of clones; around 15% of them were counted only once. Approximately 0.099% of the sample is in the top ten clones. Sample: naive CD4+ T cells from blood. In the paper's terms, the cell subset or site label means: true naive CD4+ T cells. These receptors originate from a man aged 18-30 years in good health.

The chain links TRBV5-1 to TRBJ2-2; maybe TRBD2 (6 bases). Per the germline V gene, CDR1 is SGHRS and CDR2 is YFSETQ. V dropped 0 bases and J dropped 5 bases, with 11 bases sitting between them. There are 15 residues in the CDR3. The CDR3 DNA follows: TGCGCCAGCAGCTTGGTCGGGAGCGGAACCGGGGAGCTGTTTTTT. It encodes CASSLVGSGTGELFF.

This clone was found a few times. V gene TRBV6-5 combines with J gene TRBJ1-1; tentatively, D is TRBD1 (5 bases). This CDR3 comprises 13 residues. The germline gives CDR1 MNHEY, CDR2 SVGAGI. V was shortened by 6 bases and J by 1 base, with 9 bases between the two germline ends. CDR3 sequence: CASSYTGNTEAFF. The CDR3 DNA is TGTGCCAGCAGCTACACAGGGAACACTGAAGCTTTCTTT.

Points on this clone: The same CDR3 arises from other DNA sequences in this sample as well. The CDR3: CASGSYEQYF. The DNA for the CDR3 is TGTGCCAGCGGTTCCTACGAGCAGTACTTC. The rearrangement uses TRBV28 and TRBJ2-7, with D uncertain. The CDR3 runs to 10 residues. The V end lost 8 bases, the J end lost 1 base, and 3 bases lay between the germline ends. The germline CDR1 and CDR2 sequences are MDHEN and SYDVKM.

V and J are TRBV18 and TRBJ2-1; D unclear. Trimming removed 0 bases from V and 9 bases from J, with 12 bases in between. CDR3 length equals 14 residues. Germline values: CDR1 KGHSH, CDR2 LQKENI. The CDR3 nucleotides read TGTGCCAGCTCACCACCGCGTCCCCCAGTTGAGCAGTTCTTC. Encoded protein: CASSPPRPPVEQFF.

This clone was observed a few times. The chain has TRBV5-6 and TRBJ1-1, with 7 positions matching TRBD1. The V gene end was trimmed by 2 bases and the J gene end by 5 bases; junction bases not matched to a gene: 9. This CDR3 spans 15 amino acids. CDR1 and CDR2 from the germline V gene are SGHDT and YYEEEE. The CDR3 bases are TGTGCCAGCAGCTTCGTCGACAGGGTCGGTACTGAAGCTTTCTTT. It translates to CASSFVDRVGTEAFF.

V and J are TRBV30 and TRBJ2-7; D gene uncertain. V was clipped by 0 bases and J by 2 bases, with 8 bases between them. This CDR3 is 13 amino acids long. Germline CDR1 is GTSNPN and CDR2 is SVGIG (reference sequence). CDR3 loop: CAWSVLRAYEQYF. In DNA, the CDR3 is TGTGCCTGGAGTGTACTAAGGGCCTACGAGCAGTACTTC.

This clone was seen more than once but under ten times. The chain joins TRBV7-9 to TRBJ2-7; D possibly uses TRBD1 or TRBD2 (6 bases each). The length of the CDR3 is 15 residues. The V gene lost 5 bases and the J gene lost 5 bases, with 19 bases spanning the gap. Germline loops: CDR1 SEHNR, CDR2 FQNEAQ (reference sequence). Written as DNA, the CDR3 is TGTGCCAGCAGCACTCTCGGAGGGGGGCTCAACGAGCAGTACTTC. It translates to CASSTLGGGLNEQYF.

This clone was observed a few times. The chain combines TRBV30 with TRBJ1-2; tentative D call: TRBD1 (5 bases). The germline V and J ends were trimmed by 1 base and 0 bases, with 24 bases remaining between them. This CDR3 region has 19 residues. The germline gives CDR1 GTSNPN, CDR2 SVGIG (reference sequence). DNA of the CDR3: TGTGCCTGGAGTGCGCCCATTAGGGTGGGGCCTTCTACTAACTATGGCTACACCTTC. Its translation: CAWSAPIRVGPSTNYGYTF. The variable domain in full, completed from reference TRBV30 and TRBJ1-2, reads SQTIHQWPATLVQPVGSPLSLECTVEGTSNPNLYWYRQAAGRGLQLLFYSVGIGQISSEVPQNLSASRPQDRQFILSSKKLLLSDSGFYLCAWSAPIRVGPSTNYGYTFGSGTRLTVV.

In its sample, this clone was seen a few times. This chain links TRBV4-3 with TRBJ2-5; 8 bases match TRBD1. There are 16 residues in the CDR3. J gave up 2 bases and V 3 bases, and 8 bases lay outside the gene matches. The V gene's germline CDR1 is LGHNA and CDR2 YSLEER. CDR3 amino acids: CASSHAGTGHQETQYF. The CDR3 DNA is TGCGCCAGCAGCCACGCGGGGACAGGACATCAAGAGACCCAGTACTTC.

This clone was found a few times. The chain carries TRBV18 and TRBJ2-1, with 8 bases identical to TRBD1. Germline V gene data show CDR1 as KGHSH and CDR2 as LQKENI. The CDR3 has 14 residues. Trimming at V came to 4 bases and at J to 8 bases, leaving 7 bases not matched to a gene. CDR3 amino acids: CASSRAGGAYEQFF. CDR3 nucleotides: TGTGCCAGCTCACGGGCAGGGGGCGCGTATGAGCAGTTCTTC.

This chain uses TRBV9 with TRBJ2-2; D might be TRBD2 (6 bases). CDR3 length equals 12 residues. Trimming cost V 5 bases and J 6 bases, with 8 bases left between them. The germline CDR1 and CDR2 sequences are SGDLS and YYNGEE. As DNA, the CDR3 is TGTGCCAGCAGGGGGGAGGCCGGGGAGCTGTTTTTT. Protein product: CASRGEAGELFF.

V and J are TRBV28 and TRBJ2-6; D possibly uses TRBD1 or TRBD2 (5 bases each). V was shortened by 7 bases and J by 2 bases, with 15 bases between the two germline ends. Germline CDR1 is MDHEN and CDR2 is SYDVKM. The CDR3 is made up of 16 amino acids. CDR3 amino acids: CASTYSRDPGANVLTF. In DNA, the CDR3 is TGTGCCAGCACCTACTCAAGGGACCCTGGGGCCAACGTCCTGACTTTC. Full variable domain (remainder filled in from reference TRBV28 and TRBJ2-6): DVKVTQSSRYLVKRTGEKVFLECVQDMDHENMFWYRQDPGLGLRLIYFSYDVKMKEKGDIPEGYSVSREKKERFSLILESASTNQTSMYLCASTYSRDPGANVLTFGAGSRLTVL.

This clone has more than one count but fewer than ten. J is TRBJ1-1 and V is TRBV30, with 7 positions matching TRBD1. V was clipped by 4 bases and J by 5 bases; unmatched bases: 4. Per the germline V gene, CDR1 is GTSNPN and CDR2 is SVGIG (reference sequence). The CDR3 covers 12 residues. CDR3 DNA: TGTGCCTGGAAATACAGGGGAACTGAAGCTTTCTTT. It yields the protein CAWKYRGTEAFF. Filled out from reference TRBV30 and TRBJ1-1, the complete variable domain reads SQTIHQWPATLVQPVGSPLSLECTVEGTSNPNLYWYRQAAGRGLQLLFYSVGIGQISSEVPQNLSASRPQDRQFILSSKKLLLSDSGFYLCAWKYRGTEAFFGQGTRLTVV.

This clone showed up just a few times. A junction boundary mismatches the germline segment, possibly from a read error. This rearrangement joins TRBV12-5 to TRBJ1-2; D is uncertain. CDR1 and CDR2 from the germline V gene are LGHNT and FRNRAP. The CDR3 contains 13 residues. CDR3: CASGPATGLVNSF. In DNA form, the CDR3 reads TGTGCTAGTGGTCCAGCTACCGGACTCGTTAATTCCTTC.

The CDR3 nucleotides are TGTGCCAGTAGTGGACGGACAGTCCGGAACACTGAAGCTTTCTTT. Its protein product is CASSGRTVRNTEAFF. The chain has TRBV19 and TRBJ1-1, with D perhaps TRBD1 (6 bases). The V end lost 5 bases, the J end lost 1 base, and 14 bases lay between the germline ends. This CDR3 is built from 15 residues. The germline V gene encodes CDR1 LNHDA and CDR2 SQIVND (reference sequence).

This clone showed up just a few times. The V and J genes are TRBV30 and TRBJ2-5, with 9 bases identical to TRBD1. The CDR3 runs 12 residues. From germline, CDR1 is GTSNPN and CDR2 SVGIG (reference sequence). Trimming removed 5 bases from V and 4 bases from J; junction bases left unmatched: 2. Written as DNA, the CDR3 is TGTGCCTGGGACAGGGGGGGAGAGACCCAGTACTTC. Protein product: CAWDRGGETQYF. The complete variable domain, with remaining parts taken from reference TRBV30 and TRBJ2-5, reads SQTIHQWPATLVQPVGSPLSLECTVEGTSNPNLYWYRQAAGRGLQLLFYSVGIGQISSEVPQNLSASRPQDRQFILSSKKLLLSDSGFYLCAWDRGGETQYFGPGTRLLVL.

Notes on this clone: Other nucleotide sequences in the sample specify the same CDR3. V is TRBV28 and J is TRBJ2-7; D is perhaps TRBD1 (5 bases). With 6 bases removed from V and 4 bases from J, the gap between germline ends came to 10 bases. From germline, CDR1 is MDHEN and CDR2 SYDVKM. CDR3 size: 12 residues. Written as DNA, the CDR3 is TGTGCCAGCAGCCGCGACAGTTACGAGCAGTACTTC. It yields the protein CASSRDSYEQYF.

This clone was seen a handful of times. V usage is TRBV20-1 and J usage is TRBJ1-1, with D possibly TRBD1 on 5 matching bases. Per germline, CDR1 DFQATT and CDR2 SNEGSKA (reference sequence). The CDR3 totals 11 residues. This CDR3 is CSVDRNTEAFF. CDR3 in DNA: TGCAGCGTAGACAGGAACACTGAAGCTTTCTTT.

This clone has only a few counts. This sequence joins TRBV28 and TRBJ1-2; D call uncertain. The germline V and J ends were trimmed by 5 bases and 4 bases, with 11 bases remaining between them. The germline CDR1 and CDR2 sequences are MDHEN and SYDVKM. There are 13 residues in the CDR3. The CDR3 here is CASSIGGTYGYTF. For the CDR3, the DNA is TGTGCCAGCAGTATTGGCGGTACCTATGGCTACACCTTC.